Each of the 9 T cell receptor beta chains below was sequenced from the same sample in a study of T cell responses to AZD1222 COVID-19 vaccine. Repertoires were generated with immunoSEQ multiplex PCR, while TCRdb's copy carries only in-frame clones and drops some. The sample lists 150,000 to 180,000 clones; about 88% were seen once. The sample in question was peripheral blood, obtained on day 0 of AZD1222 vaccination. These TCRs come from an adult in good health.

The chain recombines TRBV2 with TRBJ1-6, with D unresolved. CDR3 length: 13 amino acids. V gave up 7 bases and J gave up 9 bases, with 13 bases separating them. From germline, CDR1 is SNHLY and CDR2 FYNNEI. As DNA, the CDR3 is TGTGCCAGCATTCCGAGCGCCCTTTCACCCCTCCACTTT. It yields the protein CASIPSALSPLHF.

In this sample, this clone turned up once. The gene calls are TRBV7-2 and TRBJ2-1, with 7 nucleotides matching TRBD1. V was pared by 4 bases and J by 7 bases, with 7 bases of the junction left unmatched. The length of the CDR3 is 14 residues. Looked up from germline, CDR1 is SGHTA and CDR2 is FQGNSA. The CDR3 DNA sequence: TGTGCCAGCAGCTCCCGCAACAGGGGAAATGAGCAGTTCTTC. Encoded protein: CASSSRNRGNEQFF.

The rearrangement joins TRBV2 to TRBJ1-4, with D tentatively TRBD1 (5 bases). V lost 3 bases to trimming and J lost 8 bases, with 16 bases between them. This CDR3 has 15 residues. Germline CDR1 and CDR2: SNHLY and FYNNEI. In DNA form, the CDR3 reads TGTGCCAGCAGTGATCAGGGTTTCCGTGGGGAAAAACTGTTTTTT. Translating gives CASSDQGFRGEKLFF.

The genes are TRBV5-1 and TRBJ2-5, with D possibly TRBD2 on 6 matching bases. Trimming took off 4 bases at V and 2 bases at J, with 15 bases between the two ends. In germline, CDR1 is SGHRS, CDR2 YFSETQ. There are 15 residues in the CDR3. Here the CDR3 reads CASSLIGGTQETQYF. CDR3 DNA sequence: TGCGCCAGCAGCCTCATTGGGGGGACTCAAGAGACCCAGTACTTC.

This rearrangement joins TRBV9 to TRBJ2-5; D gene unclear. This CDR3 contains 14 residues. V lost 0 bases and J 4 bases, leaving 10 bases between the germline ends. Germline assignment: CDR1 SGDLS and CDR2 YYNGEE. The CDR3 loop is CASSVGLVGETQYF. The CDR3 region has the DNA TGTGCCAGCAGCGTAGGGCTGGTGGGAGAGACCCAGTACTTC.

Only a few counts were recorded for this clone. The genes are TRBV25-1 and TRBJ1-2; perhaps TRBD1 as D (5 bases). In germline, CDR1 is MGHDK, CDR2 SYGVNS. V gave up 4 bases and J gave up 8 bases, with 11 bases separating them. The CDR3 spans 12 residues. The CDR3 DNA reads as TGTGCCAGCAGTGCCGGCACAGGCGGCTACACCTTC. Its protein is CASSAGTGGYTF.

This chain joins TRBV5-1 and TRBJ2-1; 9 bases line up with TRBD2. CDR3 size: 15 residues. J lost 6 bases, V lost 4 bases, and 8 bases had no gene match. CDR1 and CDR2 from the germline V gene are SGHRS and YFSETQ. CDR3 loop: CASSLVAGETNEQFF. The CDR3 nucleotides are TGCGCCAGCAGCCTTGTAGCGGGAGAGACCAATGAGCAGTTCTTC.

The chain carries TRBV6-1 and TRBJ1-4, with 9 positions matching TRBD1. Looked up from germline, CDR1 is MNHNS and CDR2 is SASEGT. The junction had 6 bases not matched to a gene; V was cut back by 3 bases and J by 7 bases. The CDR3 sequence is 15 residues long. The CDR3 DNA is TGTGCCAGCAGTGATCTGGACAGGGGAAGTGAAAAACTGTTTTTT. Translated, it gives CASSDLDRGSEKLFF.

This chain uses TRBV3-1 (or the pseudogene TRBV3-2) with TRBJ1-3; perhaps TRBD1 as D (5 bases). Germline values: CDR1 LGHDT, CDR2 YNNKEL (reference sequence). The CDR3 runs to 14 residues. The ends were cut back, 3 bases at V and 6 bases at J, with 12 bases in the middle. The CDR3 sequence: CASSHPGHLNTIYF. DNA of the CDR3: TGTGCCAGCAGCCACCCTGGACACCTAAACACCATATATTTT.